Following are 25 T cell receptor beta chains from one sample sequenced in a study of blood T cell repertoires in COVID-19 (TCRdb year 2020). The library was produced with the immunoSEQ multiplex PCR assay. TCRdb took this table from immuneACCESS and kept in-frame rearrangements with V and J called. Such tables lack part of the clones; where checked against another copy, unresolved V genes explain under half of the gap, and the rest is unexplained. This sample holds about 93,000 clones; roughly 88% were observed only once. In total, the top ten clones hold 1.5% of the sample. The specimen was peripheral blood. The source is a human donor with active COVID-19. The donor label of this sample is uncertain.

The rearrangement links TRBV6-6 to TRBJ2-7; D perhaps matches TRBD2 (5 bases). Looked up from germline, CDR1 is MNHNY and CDR2 is SVGAGI (reference sequence). Trimming shortened V by 4 bases and J by 1 base, and 8 bases separated the two germline ends. The CDR3 has 13 residues. The CDR3: CASSSGISYEQYF. The DNA of the CDR3 is TGTGCCAGCAGTTCCGGGATATCCTACGAGCAGTACTTC.

This clone was seen a single time. This chain uses TRBV11-2 with TRBJ2-1; a possible D gene is TRBD2 (6 bases). The CDR3 has 12 amino acids. V was cut by 0 bases and J by 10 bases, with 7 bases left in between. Germline-derived CDR1 and CDR2 are SGHAT and FQNNGV. The CDR3 protein is CASSLEAGEQFF. The CDR3 DNA follows: TGTGCCAGCAGCTTAGAGGCGGGGGAGCAGTTCTTC.

The CDR3 reads CASSGPALSARRNEQFF. In DNA form, the CDR3 reads TGTGCCAGCAGTGGACCCGCCCTAAGCGCTCGTCGTAATGAGCAGTTCTTC. The V gene is TRBV6-1, the J gene TRBJ2-1; D ambiguous. The germline CDR1 and CDR2 sequences are MNHNS and SASEGT. The CDR3 runs to 17 residues. Trimming left V 4 bases short and J 7 bases short, with 23 bases between.

This clone was detected many times. The V call is TRBV4-1, the J call TRBJ1-6; TRBD1 agrees at 7 bases. CDR3 length: 15 residues. In germline, CDR1 is MGHRA, CDR2 YSYEKL. Trimming cost V 0 bases and J 10 bases; bases outside gene matches: 6. CDR3 sequence: CASSQEVTGESPLHF. The CDR3 nucleotides are TGCGCCAGCAGCCAAGAAGTTACAGGGGAATCACCCCTCCACTTT.

The chain joins TRBV19 to TRBJ1-6, with TRBD1 matching over 7 bases. Germline CDR1 LNHDA, CDR2 SQIVND (reference sequence). The CDR3 has 18 amino acids. V lost 3 bases, J lost 1 base, and 9 bases stayed unmatched. CDR3 nucleotide sequence: TGTGCCAGTAGTATCGGTGGAGAGGGGGCATCCTATAATTCACCCCTCCACTTT. It specifies CASSIGGEGASYNSPLHF.

The chain carries TRBV4-3 and TRBJ1-6; D unclear. Looked up from germline, CDR1 is LGHNA and CDR2 is YSLEER. This CDR3 is 15 amino acids long. The V gene lost 2 bases and the J gene lost 5 bases, with 10 bases spanning the gap. This CDR3 is CASSQSGMNNSPLHF. The CDR3 nucleotides are TGCGCCAGCAGCCAAAGCGGGATGAATAATTCACCCCTCCACTTT.

The chain combines TRBV12-3 or TRBV12-4 with TRBJ1-1; D remains ambiguous. CDR3 length: 12 amino acids. Trimming shortened V by 5 bases and J by 3 bases, and 7 bases separated the two germline ends. The CDR3 region is CASSPVDTEAFF. CDR3 sequence (DNA): TGTGCCAGCAGTCCGGTCGACACTGAAGCTTTCTTT.

The gene calls are TRBV11-2 and TRBJ2-3, with 11 bases fitting TRBD2. CDR1 and CDR2 from the germline V gene are SGHAT and FQNNGV. J was trimmed by 4 bases and V by 5 bases; bases with no gene match: 5. CDR3 length: 15 residues. The CDR3 reads CASSLSGGEPDTQYF. CDR3 sequence (DNA): TGTGCCAGCAGCCTTAGCGGGGGGGAGCCAGATACGCAGTATTTT.

The chain uses TRBV3-1 (or the pseudogene TRBV3-2) and TRBJ2-7; tentatively, D is TRBD2 (6 bases). Germline CDR1 and CDR2: LGHDT and YNNKEL (reference sequence). V shed 0 bases and J shed 4 bases, with 10 bases lying between them. The CDR3 covers 14 residues. CDR3 loop: CASSQDAGIYEQYF. In nucleotides, the CDR3 is TGTGCCAGCAGCCAAGATGCGGGGATTTACGAGCAGTACTTC.

Only one count was recorded for this clone. The rearrangement links TRBV6-6 to TRBJ1-5; no definite D call. CDR1 is MNHNY and CDR2 is SVGAGI in the germline V gene (reference sequence). Trimming left V 5 bases short and J 6 bases short, with 23 bases between. This CDR3 contains 17 residues. The DNA for the CDR3 is TGTGCCAGCAGTCCAGGATCCTTAATGGAAAGCGGTCAGCCCCAGCATTTT. Amino acids: CASSPGSLMESGQPQHF.

The genes are TRBV5-1 and TRBJ1-3; no firm D call. Germline values: CDR1 SGHRS, CDR2 YFSETQ. This CDR3 is 13 amino acids long. V dropped 5 bases and J dropped 0 bases, with 6 bases sitting between them. CDR3 amino acids: CASRRSSGNTIYF. In DNA, the CDR3 is TGCGCCAGCAGACGGAGCTCTGGAAACACCATATATTTT.

The chain joins TRBV27 to TRBJ2-1, with TRBD1 matching 10 bases. CDR3 length: 15 amino acids. Germline V lookup: CDR1 MNHEY, CDR2 SMNVEV (reference sequence). Trimming took 5 bases from V and 9 from J; bases not matched to a gene: 10. The CDR3 sequence is CASSATGGFGGEQFF. The CDR3 DNA reads TGTGCCAGCAGTGCGACAGGGGGCTTTGGTGGTGAGCAGTTCTTC.

The chain joins TRBV9 to TRBJ1-3, with D unresolved. CDR1 is SGDLS, CDR2 YYNGEE, per germline. V lost 3 bases to trimming and J lost 2 bases, with 6 bases between them. CDR3 length: 13 residues. CDR3 region: CASSAEAGNTIYF. In nucleotides, the CDR3 is TGTGCCAGCAGCGCCGAGGCTGGAAACACCATATATTTT. The full variable domain, completed using reference TRBV9 and TRBJ1-3, is DSGVTQTPKHLITATGQRVTLRCSPRSGDLSVYWYQQSLDQGLQFLIQYYNGEERAKGNILERFSAQQFPDLHSELNLSSLELGDSALYFCASSAEAGNTIYFGEGSWLTVV.

The chain carries TRBV5-6 and TRBJ1-4; the D is unclear. With 4 bases removed from V and 0 bases from J, the gap between germline ends came to 13 bases. This CDR3 comprises 16 residues. Germline loops: CDR1 SGHDT, CDR2 YYEEEE. The CDR3 loop reads CASSRPGAATNEKLFF. In DNA, the CDR3 is TGTGCCAGCAGCCGCCCGGGAGCCGCAACTAATGAAAAACTGTTTTTT.

The chain combines TRBV2 with TRBJ2-2, with 8 bases identical to TRBD2. Germline CDR1 SNHLY, CDR2 FYNNEI. The V gene end was trimmed by 5 bases and the J gene end by 1 base; junction bases not matched to a gene: 3. This CDR3 contains 15 residues. CDR3 in amino acids: CASSRLAGNTGELFF. DNA for the CDR3: TGTGCCAGCAGTAGGCTAGCGGGGAACACCGGGGAGCTGTTTTTT.

V usage is TRBV4-3 and J usage is TRBJ2-2; TRBD1 is a possible D gene (6 bases). This CDR3 is 14 amino acids long. Germline CDR1 and CDR2: LGHNA and YSLEER. V dropped 0 bases and J dropped 5 bases, with 7 bases sitting between them. CDR3 bases: TGCGCCAGCAGCCAAGATAGGGGGACCGGGGAGCTGTTTTTT. Protein product: CASSQDRGTGELFF.

The chain employs TRBV12-3 or TRBV12-4 and TRBJ1-2; D unresolved. The CDR3 has 11 residues. Trimming cost V 6 bases and J 7 bases, with 9 bases left between them. CDR3 loop: CASSQMAGYTF. Written as DNA, the CDR3 is TGTGCCAGCAGCCAAATGGCTGGCTACACCTTC.

This chain joins TRBV19 and TRBJ2-3; 11 nucleotides line up with TRBD2. V shed 3 bases and J 2 bases; nucleotides not matched to a gene: 4. The CDR3 runs to 16 residues. The germline gives CDR1 LNHDA, CDR2 SQIVND (reference sequence). Here the CDR3 DNA reads TGTGCCAGTAGTATTGGGACTAGCGGAAACACAGATACGCAGTATTTT. Its protein product is CASSIGTSGNTDTQYF.

This clone was found once. CDR3 loop: CASRRGGGGYTF. DNA of the CDR3: TGTGCCAGCAGACGAGGGGGCGGGGGCTACACCTTC. The chain carries TRBV12-3 or TRBV12-4 and TRBJ1-2; 7 nucleotides line up with TRBD1. The CDR3 contains 12 residues. Germline trimming cut 6 bases from V and 8 bases from J; bases unmatched to any gene: 6.

The chain couples TRBV5-1 to TRBJ2-3, with 7 bases matching TRBD2. CDR3 length: 17 residues. Unmatched junction bases numbered 14, after V lost 4 bases and J lost 3 bases. Looked up from germline, CDR1 is SGHRS and CDR2 is YFSETQ. The CDR3 DNA follows: TGCGCCAGCAGCACAAGACTAGCCCTAGGAAGGACAGATACGCAGTATTTT. It yields the protein CASSTRLALGRTDTQYF.

This clone was recorded a few times. The V and J genes are TRBV5-4 and TRBJ1-6, with a possible D match to TRBD1 (5 bases). The V and J ends lost 1 base and 9 bases respectively, with 11 bases between them. The CDR3 spans 14 residues. CDR1 SGHNT and CDR2 YYREEE come from the germline V gene (reference sequence). CDR3 protein: CASSLQGVSSPLHF. DNA for the CDR3: TGTGCCAGCAGCTTGCAAGGGGTTAGTTCACCCCTCCACTTT.

The gene calls are TRBV7-2 and TRBJ2-5; D is ambiguous. This CDR3 comprises 16 residues. CDR1 and CDR2 (germline): SGHTA, FQGNSA. V lost 0 bases and J lost 0, with 11 bases in between. The CDR3 reads CASSLAPYDNQETQYF. As DNA, the CDR3 is TGTGCCAGCAGCTTAGCGCCGTATGACAACCAAGAGACCCAGTACTTC.

The V and J genes are TRBV28 and TRBJ2-3; TRBD2 might be the D (6 bases). The CDR3 has 15 residues. Germline-derived CDR1 and CDR2 are MDHEN and SYDVKM. Trimming took 4 bases from V and 1 from J, leaving 12 bases between them. This CDR3 is CASSSPGEGTDTQYF. The CDR3 region has the DNA TGTGCCAGCAGTTCGCCGGGGGAAGGCACAGATACGCAGTATTTT.

CDR3 sequence (DNA): TGTGCCAGCAGTCCGGGGACCTACAATGAGCAGTTCTTC. Translating it yields CASSPGTYNEQFF. The chain couples TRBV12-3 or TRBV12-4 to TRBJ2-1; D may be TRBD2 (5 bases). This CDR3 has 13 residues. The V and J ends lost 5 bases and 2 bases respectively, with 7 bases between them.

This clone came up once. V usage is TRBV7-2 and J usage is TRBJ2-1; TRBD1 aligns across 8 bases. This CDR3 has 15 residues. V shed 3 bases and J 6 bases; nucleotides not matched to a gene: 7. Germline CDR1 SGHTA, CDR2 FQGNSA. CDR3 amino acids: CASSLGTGTLNEQFF. The CDR3 DNA follows: TGTGCCAGCAGCTTGGGGACAGGCACCCTCAATGAGCAGTTCTTC.